Listed here is a single T cell receptor beta chain. No antigen is known for it. This sample stems from a study of CD8+CD57+ T cells in acquired aplastic anemia. Background on the study: Sorted CD4+ and CD8+ cell DNA averaged 3.2 ug. General study points: Patients and controls were not found to differ significantly in CD8+ Simpson's diversity. The same twenty-nine CD8+ CDR3 sequences occurred in patients and in controls.

This CDR3 contains 15 residues. Germline V gene data show CDR1 as MGHDK and CDR2 as SYGVNS. With V trimmed by 1 base and J by 0 bases, 1 base remained unmatched. Genomic DNA provided the template from which TCR beta VDJ and CDR3 profiles were obtained. MiXCR was run by TCRdb on the reads, yielding one entry per CDR3 protein. The sample lists just over 450,000 distinct CDR3 sequences; around 32% were seen once. CD8+CD57+ cell expansion had been shown by flow cytometry in patients chosen for sequencing. Sequencing was done on a sample of sorted CD4+, CD8+, or CD8+CD57+ T cells (not recorded which) from PBMCs. This receptor was obtained from a human donor with aplastic anemia. The chain links TRBV25-1 to TRBJ2-7, with TRBD1 identical over 9 bases. CDR3 sequence reads: CASSESTGGSYEQYF. In DNA, the CDR3 is TGTGCCAGCAGTGAATCGACAGGGGGCTCCTACGAGCAGTACTTC.